The 7 T cell receptor beta chains below come from one sample, sequenced in a study of shared clonotypes between healthy human individuals. The protocol was immunoSEQ multiplex PCR, while the TCRdb copy is restricted to in-frame clones and leaves out a portion. The sample carries about 520,000 clones, around 80% recorded once. Sequencing was done on a sample of PBMCs. The receptors shown here come from a woman between 35 and 50 years old in good health. Some clones in this sample may be carry-over from other donors' samples.

This chain connects TRBV19 to TRBJ2-7; D unresolved. In germline, CDR1 is LNHDA, CDR2 SQIVND (reference sequence). This CDR3 has 14 amino acids. With 3 bases removed from V and 3 bases from J, the gap between germline ends came to 12 bases. The CDR3 sequence: CASSIGARRYEQYF. The CDR3, as DNA: TGTGCCAGTAGTATCGGAGCGCGACGCTACGAGCAGTACTTC.

This clone was seen a few times. J is TRBJ2-1 and V is TRBV5-1, with 9 nucleotides matching TRBD1. CDR1 and CDR2 from the germline V gene are SGHRS and YFSETQ. The CDR3 sequence is 14 residues long. After removal of 3 bases from V and 7 bases from J, the junction contained 5 bases not matched to a gene. In DNA, the CDR3 is TGCGCCAGCAGCTGGGGGACAGGGCCTAATGAGCAGTTCTTC. Its translation: CASSWGTGPNEQFF.

The chain couples TRBV7-9 to TRBJ2-7; D is perhaps TRBD1 or TRBD2 (6 bases each). The CDR3 totals 17 residues. CDR1 and CDR2 (germline): SEHNR, FQNEAQ (reference sequence). V dropped 3 bases and J dropped 1 base, with 19 bases sitting between them. CDR3: CASSFRKGGLDSYEQYF. CDR3 DNA sequence: TGTGCCAGCAGCTTCAGAAAGGGGGGCCTCGATTCCTACGAGCAGTACTTC.

This clone was seen more than once but under ten times. V is TRBV7-9 and J is TRBJ1-2; D not certain. V gave up 3 bases and J gave up 4 bases, with 6 bases separating them. Germline CDR1 SEHNR, CDR2 FQNEAQ (reference sequence). This CDR3 is 12 amino acids long. CDR3 coding DNA: TGTGCCAGCAGCTTCGACTTCTATGGCTACACCTTC. Translation gives CASSFDFYGYTF. The full variable domain, in which reference TRBV7-9 and TRBJ1-2 provide the parts outside the CDR3, is DTGVSQNPRHKITKRGQNVTFRCDPISEHNRLYWYRQTLGQGPEFLTYFQNEAQLEKSRLLSDRFSAERPKGSFSTLEIQRTEQGDSAMYLCASSFDFYGYTFGSGTRLTVV.

This chain links TRBV7-3 with TRBJ2-1; TRBD2 aligns across 15 bases. Trimming removed 5 bases from V and 7 bases from J; junction bases left unmatched: 9. Germline CDR1 reads SGHTA; CDR2 reads FQGTGA. The CDR3 consists of 17 residues. The CDR3 sequence is CASSPRTSGRAGNEQFF. CDR3 coding DNA: TGTGCCAGCAGCCCCCGGACTAGCGGGAGGGCCGGGAATGAGCAGTTCTTC.

This chain connects TRBV4-3 to TRBJ1-3; D unresolved. Trimming left V 4 bases short and J 4 bases short, with 8 bases between. Germline lookup yields CDR1 LGHNA and CDR2 YSLEER. The CDR3 runs to 13 residues. The CDR3: CASSPRVGNTIYF. In nucleotides, the CDR3 is TGCGCCAGCAGCCCGCGGGTCGGAAACACCATATATTTT.

The chain links TRBV2 to TRBJ2-3, with 9 bases aligning to TRBD2. The CDR3 loop spans 15 amino acids. CDR1 and CDR2 (germline): SNHLY, FYNNEI. V was pared by 8 bases and J by 3 bases, with 9 bases of the junction left unmatched. The CDR3 spells CASRPGLAQTDTQYF. In DNA, the CDR3 is TGTGCCAGCCGTCCGGGACTAGCTCAAACAGATACGCAGTATTTT.